Listed below are T cell receptor beta chains from one sample, sequenced in a study of identifying expanded T cells in peripheral blood. TCRdb's table, derived via immunoSEQ multiplex PCR, lists solely in-frame clones and lacks some. This table has more than 95,000 clones, about 80% appearing once. Sequencing was carried out using blood. The source of these receptors is a person between 18 and 75 years old in good health. Each CDR3 is given without its conserved first and last residue. The D gene is left open where the match is weak. Not every row has a clone size; where given, it reads once, few, many or a size class.

>TRBV5-5|NA|TRBJ1-2|NA
ASSLVVDNLNYGYT
>TRBV7-6|NA|TRBJ2-5|NA
ASSLVFPRAGETQY
>TRBV11-2|NA|TRBJ1-2|TRBD1
ASSLTTGGVGYGYT
>TRBV7-3|NA|TRBJ2-7|NA
ASSPPVWAEQY
>TRBV11-2|NA|TRBJ2-7|NA
ASSPETTDIYEQY
>TRBV4-3|NA|TRBJ2-3|TRBD1
ASSPKTLAGQGSTDTQY
>TRBV6-1|NA|TRBJ1-2|NA
ASSEAQGLGYGYT
>TRBV27|NA|TRBJ2-2|TRBD2
ASSFLAGAITGELF
>TRBV27|few|TRBJ1-5|NA
ASSRGPSSNQPQH
>TRBV2|NA|TRBJ2-7|NA
ASSEGGIYEQY
>TRBV29-1|NA|TRBJ1-2|NA
SVNRGGEGYGYT
>TRBV5-1|NA|TRBJ2-1|NA
ASSLMQGYNEQF
>TRBV7-2|NA|TRBJ2-3|NA
ASSLVASGADTQY
>TRBV7-3|NA|TRBJ2-5|TRBD2
ASSQLPPSGGGRWETQY
>TRBV5-1|NA|TRBJ1-2|NA
ASSLADNMDYT
>TRBV5-4|NA|TRBJ2-3|TRBD2
ASSLVAGGVGDTQY
>TRBV6-5|NA|TRBJ1-1|TRBD1
ASSYDRDTEAF
>TRBV10-3|NA|TRBJ2-7|TRBD1
AISDPGTGRYEQY
>TRBV10-2|NA|TRBJ1-5|NA
ASSDRGDGQPQH
>TRBV7-9|NA|TRBJ2-5|NA
ASSLYPGKETQY
>TRBV29-1|NA|TRBJ1-2|TRBD1
SVAPWGQNYGYT
>TRBV18|NA|TRBJ2-7|NA
ASSSASLYEQY
>TRBV19|NA|TRBJ2-2|NA
ASRQSSNTGELF
>TRBV5-1|NA|TRBJ2-1|TRBD2
ASRGLAFSGNNEQF
>TRBV11-1|once|TRBJ1-2|NA
ASSLRRANLSSNYGYT
>TRBV7-9|NA|TRBJ2-2|NA
ASSLDRGAGTGELL
>TRBV11-2|NA|TRBJ1-6|NA
ASSSQQMGNSPLH
>TRBV2|once|TRBJ2-7|NA
ASSEDPSNSYEQY
>TRBV9|NA|TRBJ2-7|TRBD2
ASSPLPPGLASEQY
>TRBV4-3|NA|TRBJ2-3|NA
ASSQEVRGGRGDTQY
>TRBV7-2|NA|TRBJ2-5|TRBD1
ASSHPGQGATKTQY
>TRBV6-5|NA|TRBJ2-2|TRBD2
ASSYGGGTNTGELF
>TRBV6-1|NA|TRBJ1-5|NA
ASRNRTHNQPQH
>TRBV6-1|NA|TRBJ1-2|NA
ASNYDPVAYGYT
>TRBV6-5|NA|TRBJ2-7|TRBD1
ASSHRAGGGYEQY
>TRBV6-5|NA|TRBJ1-4|TRBD1
ASSYSRGINEKLF
>TRBV7-9|NA|TRBJ1-5|NA
ASSHGGNQPQH
>TRBV19|NA|TRBJ2-1|NA
ASSISNLYNEQF
>TRBV2|NA|TRBJ2-5|TRBD1
ASSSNRLDRGETQY
>TRBV19|few|TRBJ1-6|NA
ASSIRGSANSPLH